The TCR beta chain described here comes from a study of T cell responses to AZD1222 COVID-19 vaccine. The method was immunoSEQ multiplex PCR; TCRdb's version includes in-frame clones alone and lacks a portion of them. The sample lists over 95,000 clones, approximately 94% occurring once. The CDR3 has 14 residues. The germline V gene encodes CDR1 SGDLS and CDR2 YYNGEE. The V and J ends lost 0 bases and 3 bases respectively, with 7 bases between them. The V call is TRBV9, the J call TRBJ2-1; D perhaps matches TRBD2 (6 bases). The sequencing here drew on peripheral blood, taken on day 0 of AZD1222 vaccination. The source is an adult in good health. The CDR3 reads CASSVDGSYNEQFF. The DNA of the CDR3 is TGTGCCAGCAGCGTAGACGGGAGCTACAATGAGCAGTTCTTC.